The text below deals with one T cell receptor (beta chain). The authors ran a second PCR of about 6 to 11 cycles using a sample-barcoded 5' primer and a J-beta primer mix. TCRdb passed the 5' RACE reads through MiXCR, listing each CDR3 protein once. The data show roughly 500,000 distinct CDR3 sequences, less than 25% seen once. The source of the sample is a study of blood T cells in healthy people across ages. The CDR3 runs to 16 residues. Germline V gene data show CDR1 as DFQATT and CDR2 as SNEGSKA (reference sequence). V dropped 3 bases and J dropped 8 bases, with 22 bases sitting between them. This sample also belongs to another study, concerning T cells of mothers and their children. From that report: Each donor was one of three healthy Caucasian mothers or one of their six children. Pairs that are related and pairs that are unrelated have TCR recombination output shaped similarly by thymic selection.

The source material was blood. The sequence was collected from a boy aged 5-17 years in good health. The genes are TRBV20-1 and TRBJ1-4; D uncertain. CDR3 in DNA: TGCAGTGCTAGTAAATTGGTACTCCCCCAAGGAGAAAAACTGTTTTTT. Translation gives CSASKLVLPQGEKLFF.